This is a list of T cell receptor beta chains from one sample in a study of shared clonotypes between healthy human individuals. Libraries were prepared by immunoSEQ multiplex PCR; TCRdb keeps only in-frame clonotypes and omits some of them. The table records about 770,000 clones, approximately 72% of them present only once. The sample was memory CD4+ T cells sorted from blood. These receptor sequences come from a woman aged 30 to 39 in good health. Both conserved end residues are part of each CDR3. D genes are given only for firm matches. A clone size is listed for some rows: how often the clone was seen (once, few, many), or a class if it is expanded.

d_gene,j_gene,v_gene,abundance,CDR3aa,CDR3nt
TRBD1,TRBJ1-1,TRBV28,.,CASWGQGKTEAFF,TGTGCCAGCTGGGGACAGGGAAAAACTGAAGCTTTCTTT
.,TRBJ2-1,TRBV1,.,CTSSHRTSYNEQFF,TGCACCAGCAGCCATCGGACCAGCTACAATGAGCAGTTCTTC
.,TRBJ2-2,TRBV11-2,.,CASSYTGTPGELFF,TGTGCCAGCAGCTATACAGGGACCCCCGGGGAGCTGTTTTTT
.,TRBJ1-4,TRBV7-8,.,CASSRPSGDEKLFF,TGTGCCAGCAGCCGCCCATCAGGGGACGAAAAACTGTTTTTT
.,TRBJ1-1,TRBV25-1,.,CASSEAGTEAFF,TGTGCCAGCAGTGAAGCGGGGACTGAAGCTTTCTTT
.,TRBJ2-7,TRBV11-2,.,CASSLAVWYEQYF,TGTGCCAGCAGCTTAGCAGTGTGGTACGAGCAGTACTTC
.,TRBJ1-1,TRBV2,.,CASHLGGGTEAFF,TGTGCCAGCCACCTCGGGGGAGGCACTGAAGCTTTCTTT
TRBD1,TRBJ1-2,TRBV5-5,.,CASTSNRGLGGYTF,TGTGCCAGCACCTCGAACAGGGGGCTAGGTGGCTACACCTTC
.,TRBJ2-7,TRBV28,few,CASSLWASKTYEQYF,TGTGCCAGCAGTTTATGGGCTAGCAAGACCTACGAGCAGTACTTC
TRBD2,TRBJ2-1,TRBV4-2,.,CASSPGGGRAIYEQFF,TGTGCCAGCAGCCCCGGCGGCGGGAGGGCCATCTATGAGCAGTTCTTC
.,TRBJ2-1,TRBV19,.,CASSIRETYNEQFF,TGTGCCAGTAGTATCCGGGAGACCTACAATGAGCAGTTCTTC
.,TRBJ2-3,TRBV5-1,.,CASTVLSATDTQYF,TGCGCCAGCACCGTTCTCTCGGCCACAGATACGCAGTATTTT
.,TRBJ2-3,TRBV28,.,CASSLKPTDTQYF,TGTGCCAGCAGCTTAAAACCGACAGATACGCAGTATTTT
.,TRBJ2-7,TRBV19,.,CASSARSHEQYF,TGTGCCAGTAGTGCCCGCTCCCACGAGCAGTACTTC
TRBD1,TRBJ2-5,TRBV11-3,.,CASSPGQGRGEVETQYF,TGTGCCAGCAGCCCAGGACAGGGACGGGGAGAGGTAGAGACCCAGTACTTC
.,TRBJ2-1,TRBV4-1,.,CASSQVGVRSYNEQFF,TGCGCCAGCAGCCAAGTTGGGGTGCGCTCCTACAATGAGCAGTTCTTC
.,TRBJ2-7,TRBV2,.,CASKLEGALVSEQYF,TGTGCCAGCAAGTTGGAAGGGGCGCTGGTCAGCGAGCAGTACTTC
.,TRBJ1-2,TRBV5-1,.,CASSPGSEDGYTF,TGCGCCAGCAGCCCCGGGTCGGAAGATGGCTACACCTTC
.,TRBJ2-4,TRBV13,.,CASSYTEGRRDYIQYF,TGTGCCAGCAGCTACACCGAGGGACGAAGAGATTACATTCAGTACTTC
.,TRBJ2-3,TRBV7-2,once,CASSLDGGFTDTQYF,TGTGCCAGCAGCTTGGATGGCGGGTTCACAGATACGCAGTATTTT
TRBD1,TRBJ1-1,TRBV14,few,CASSPQGAWTEAFF,TGTGCCAGCAGCCCACAGGGGGCTTGGACTGAAGCTTTCTTT
.,TRBJ2-1,TRBV28,.,CASMETGQNNEQFF,TGTGCCAGCATGGAGACGGGGCAAAACAATGAGCAGTTCTTC
.,TRBJ2-1,TRBV28,.,CASSHRDTSSYNEQFF,TGTGCCAGCAGCCACCGGGACACGAGCTCCTACAATGAGCAGTTCTTC
.,TRBJ2-3,TRBV5-4,once,CASSPGTTDTQYF,TGTGCCAGCAGCCCGGGGACTACAGATACGCAGTATTTT
.,TRBJ2-2,TRBV29-1,few,CSVEMGRETGELFF,TGCAGCGTTGAAATGGGACGGGAAACCGGGGAGCTGTTTTTT
.,TRBJ2-7,TRBV11-3,few,CASSFQGDRYEQYF,TGTGCCAGCAGCTTTCAAGGGGATCGCTACGAGCAGTACTTC
.,TRBJ1-1,TRBV5-1,.,CASSPDLLNTEAFF,TGCGCCAGCAGCCCGGACCTATTGAACACTGAAGCTTTCTTT
.,TRBJ1-5,TRBV7-2,.,CASSFNFGGGNQPQHF,TGTGCCAGCAGTTTTAATTTCGGGGGGGGCAATCAGCCCCAGCATTTT
TRBD1,TRBJ1-5,TRBV28,.,CASSSRQGPPDQPQHF,TGTGCCAGCAGTTCCCGACAGGGGCCCCCGGATCAGCCCCAGCATTTT
.,TRBJ1-4,TRBV28,.,CASSTPRARNEKLFF,TGTGCCAGCAGTACACCAAGGGCCCGTAATGAAAAACTGTTTTTT
TRBD1,TRBJ1-5,TRBV5-1,.,CASSLGTGKQPQHF,TGCGCCAGCAGCTTGGGGACAGGGAAGCAGCCCCAGCATTTT
TRBD1,TRBJ2-7,TRBV18,.,CASSAGQGAYEQYF,TGTGCCAGCTCAGCGGGACAGGGGGCCTACGAGCAGTACTTC
.,TRBJ2-3,TRBV5-1,many,CASSLLNTDTQYF,TGCGCCAGCAGCTTACTCAACACAGATACGCAGTATTTT
TRBD1,TRBJ1-2,TRBV29-1,.,CSVSDRGKANYGYTF,TGCAGCGTTTCGGACAGGGGCAAAGCTAACTATGGCTACACCTTC
.,TRBJ2-3,TRBV7-3,.,CASSLDLDTQYF,TGTGCCAGCAGCCTGGATTTGGATACGCAGTATTTT
.,TRBJ2-6,TRBV7-8,.,CASSPWASGANVLTF,TGTGCCAGCAGCCCATGGGCCTCTGGGGCCAACGTCCTGACTTTC
.,TRBJ1-1,TRBV19,few,CASSILRDNTEAFF,TGTGCCAGTAGTATCCTAAGGGATAACACTGAAGCTTTCTTT
.,TRBJ1-1,TRBV12-5,.,CASGLVLGGLTEAFF,TGTGCTAGTGGTTTGGTACTCGGCGGTTTAACTGAAGCTTTCTTT
.,TRBJ1-6,TRBV7-9,once,CASSYGGSPLHF,TGTGCCAGCAGCTACGGCGGTTCACCCCTCCACTTT
.,TRBJ2-2,TRBV15,many,CATRTPGSNTGELFF,TGTGCCACCCGAACTCCCGGGTCGAACACCGGGGAGCTGTTTTTT
.,TRBJ2-2,TRBV29-1,.,CSVELGQGRATGELFF,TGCAGCGTTGAGCTTGGGCAGGGGAGGGCCACCGGGGAGCTGTTTTTT
.,TRBJ2-1,TRBV5-1,.,CASSLDSMNYNEQFF,TGCGCCAGCAGCTTGGACAGCATGAACTACAATGAGCAGTTCTTC
.,TRBJ2-7,TRBV30,.,CAWSVRGEGYEQYF,TGTGCCTGGAGTGTACGGGGAGAGGGCTACGAGCAGTACTTC
.,TRBJ1-2,TRBV28,.,CASRPTGKSNYGYTF,TGTGCCAGCAGACCTACAGGGAAATCTAACTATGGCTACACCTTC
TRBD2,TRBJ2-7,TRBV10-2,.,CASTGRALEQYF,TGCGCCAGCACCGGGAGGGCCCTCGAGCAGTACTTC
.,TRBJ2-6,TRBV27,.,CASSGIIGANVLTF,TGTGCCAGCAGTGGGATAATAGGGGCCAACGTCCTGACTTTC
TRBD1,TRBJ2-7,TRBV4-2,.,CASSLDRSSYEQYF,TGTGCCAGCAGCCTGGACAGGAGCTCCTACGAGCAGTACTTC
TRBD1,TRBJ1-5,TRBV5-1,.,CASSLGTENQPQHF,TGCGCCAGCAGCCTCGGGACAGAAAATCAGCCCCAGCATTTT